These 5 T cell receptor beta chains were all obtained from the same sample, sequenced in a study of CXCR3-negative and CXCR3-positive naive CD8 T cells. The authors prepared UMI-labeled TRB cDNA libraries by 5' RACE. TCRdb processed the 5' RACE reads again and assigns one entry to each CDR3 protein, with no DNA. Its clone listing holds over 95,000 distinct CDR3 sequences. Study-wide findings and caveats: Naive cells with CXCR3 showed TRB CDR3s that were more hydrophobic than those in CXCR3-negative naive cells.

Their specific antigens are unknown. Material: naive CXCR3+ CD8+ T cells from blood. The subset is: CD45RO-CCR7+CD27+CD95- naive CD8+ T cells expressing CXCR3 (TNR3+). The receptors here all came from a human donor in good health. Some clones in this sample may be carry-over from other donors' samples.

V usage is TRBV6-2 or TRBV6-3 and J usage is TRBJ2-3. The CDR3 loop spans 14 amino acids. Germline CDR1 is MNHEY and CDR2 is SVGEGT. The CDR3: CASSYPDLPDTQYF.

The CDR3 loop reads CASLEANEQFF. The genes are TRBV12-3 or TRBV12-4 and TRBJ2-1. The CDR3 has 11 residues.

This chain links TRBV4-3 with TRBJ2-7; the D call from TCRdb, TRBD1, cannot be confirmed without DNA. The CDR3 runs 14 residues. Per germline, CDR1 LGHNA and CDR2 YSLEER. The CDR3 here is CASSQADTGDEQYF.

The rearrangement joins TRBV4-2 to TRBJ2-7. There are 14 residues in the CDR3. Per germline, CDR1 LGHNA and CDR2 YNFKEQ. CDR3 sequence reads: CASSQDLGSYEQYF.

The rearrangement uses TRBV7-6 and TRBJ2-7. This CDR3 is built from 14 residues. Germline CDR1 and CDR2: SGHVS and FNYEAQ. The chain's CDR3 is CASSLGTAPYEQYF.